The entry below describes one T cell receptor beta chain. The entry originates in a study of shared clonotypes between healthy human individuals. Study-level information: A few men and a couple of women, aged 18 to 49, were donors. Each donor's CD4 naive and CD4 memory cells filled three plates apiece, CD8 naive two, and CD8 memory one.

CDR1 is SGHTA, CDR2 FQGNSA, per germline. The CDR3 is 12 residues long. The V and J ends lost 4 bases and 4 bases respectively, with 5 bases between them. Using immunoSEQ multiplex PCR, the repertoire was profiled, and TCRdb retains in-frame clones only, with some absent. Here the sample spans around 1.9 million clones, about 92% being singletons. It was CD45RO-negative cells, positively selected for CCR7, that made up naive CD8 cells, with terminally differentiated effector memory CD45RA+ cells excluded. The sample taken for sequencing was naive CD8+ T cells from PBMCs. The TCR was taken from a man aged 18 to 30 in good health. Some clones in this sample may be carry-over from other donors' samples. The chain carries TRBV7-2 and TRBJ2-1; D gene unclear. In nucleotides, the CDR3 is TGTGCCAGCAGCTCGGAGTACAATGAGCAGTTCTTC. It translates to CASSSEYNEQFF.